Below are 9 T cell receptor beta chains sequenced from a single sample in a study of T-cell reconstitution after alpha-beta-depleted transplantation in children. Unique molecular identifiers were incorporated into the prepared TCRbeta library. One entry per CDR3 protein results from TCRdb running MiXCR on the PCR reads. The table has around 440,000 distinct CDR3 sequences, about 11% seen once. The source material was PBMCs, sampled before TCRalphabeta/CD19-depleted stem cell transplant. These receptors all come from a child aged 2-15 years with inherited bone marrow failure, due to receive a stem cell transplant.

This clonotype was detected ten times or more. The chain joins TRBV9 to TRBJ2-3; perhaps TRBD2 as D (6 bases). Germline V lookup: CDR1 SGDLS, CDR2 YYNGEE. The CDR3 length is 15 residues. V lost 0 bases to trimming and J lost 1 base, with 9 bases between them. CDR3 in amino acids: CASSVAGLRTDTQYF. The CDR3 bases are TGTGCCAGCAGCGTAGCGGGACTCCGCACAGATACGCAGTATTTT.

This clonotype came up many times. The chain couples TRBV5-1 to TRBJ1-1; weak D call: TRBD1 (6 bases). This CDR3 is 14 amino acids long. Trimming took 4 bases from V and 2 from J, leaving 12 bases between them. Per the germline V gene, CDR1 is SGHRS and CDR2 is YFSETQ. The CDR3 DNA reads TGCGCCAGCAGCCCGACAGGATCAAACACTGAAGCTTTCTTT. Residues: CASSPTGSNTEAFF.

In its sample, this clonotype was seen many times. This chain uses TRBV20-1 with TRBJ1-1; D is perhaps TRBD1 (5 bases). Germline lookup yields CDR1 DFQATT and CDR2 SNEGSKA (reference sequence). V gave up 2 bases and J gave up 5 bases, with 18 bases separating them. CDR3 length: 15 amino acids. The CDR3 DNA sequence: TGCAGTGCTAGATGGGGCGGGTCCCAATGGACTGAAGCTTTCTTT. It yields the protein CSARWGGSQWTEAFF.

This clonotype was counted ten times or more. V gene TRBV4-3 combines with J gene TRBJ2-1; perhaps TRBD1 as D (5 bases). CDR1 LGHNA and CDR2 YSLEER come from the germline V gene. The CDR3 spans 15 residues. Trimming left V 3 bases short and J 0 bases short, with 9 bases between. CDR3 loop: CASSQRQSSYNEQFF. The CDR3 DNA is TGCGCCAGCAGCCAGAGACAGAGCTCCTACAATGAGCAGTTCTTC.

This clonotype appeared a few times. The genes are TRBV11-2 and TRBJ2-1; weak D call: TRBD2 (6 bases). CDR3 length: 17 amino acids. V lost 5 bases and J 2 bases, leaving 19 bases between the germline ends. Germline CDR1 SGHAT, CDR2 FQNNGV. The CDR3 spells CASSPRGAPLTYNEQFF. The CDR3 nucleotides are TGTGCCAGCAGCCCCCGCGGGGCTCCTTTGACCTACAATGAGCAGTTCTTC. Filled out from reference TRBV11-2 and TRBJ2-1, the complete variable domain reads EAGVAQSPRYKIIEKRQSVAFWCNPISGHATLYWYQQILGQGPKLLIQFQNNGVVDDSQLPKDRFSAERLKGVDSTLKIQPAKLEDSAVYLCASSPRGAPLTYNEQFFGPGTRLTVL.

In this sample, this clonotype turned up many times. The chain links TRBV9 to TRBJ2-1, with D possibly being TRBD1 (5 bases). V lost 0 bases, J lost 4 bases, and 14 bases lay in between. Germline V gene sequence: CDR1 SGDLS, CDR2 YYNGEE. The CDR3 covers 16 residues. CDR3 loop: CASSVERGGTYNEQFF. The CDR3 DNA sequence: TGTGCCAGCAGCGTAGAAAGGGGCGGAACTTACAATGAGCAGTTCTTC.

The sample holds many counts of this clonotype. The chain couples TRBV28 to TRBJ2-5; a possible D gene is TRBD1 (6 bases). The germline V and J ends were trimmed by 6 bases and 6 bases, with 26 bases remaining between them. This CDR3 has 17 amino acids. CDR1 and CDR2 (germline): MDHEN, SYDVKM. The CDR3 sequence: CASSLWTWDNAKQTQYF. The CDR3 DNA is TGTGCCAGCAGCCTCTGGACCTGGGACAATGCCAAACAGACCCAGTACTTC.

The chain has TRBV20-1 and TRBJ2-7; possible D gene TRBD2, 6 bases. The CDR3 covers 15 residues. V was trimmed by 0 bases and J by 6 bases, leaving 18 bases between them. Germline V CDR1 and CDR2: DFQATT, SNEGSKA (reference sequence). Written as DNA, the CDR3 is TGCAGTGCTAGAGATCCCGGGGGAGGAAGGCTCGAGCAGTACTTC. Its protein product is CSARDPGGGRLEQYF.

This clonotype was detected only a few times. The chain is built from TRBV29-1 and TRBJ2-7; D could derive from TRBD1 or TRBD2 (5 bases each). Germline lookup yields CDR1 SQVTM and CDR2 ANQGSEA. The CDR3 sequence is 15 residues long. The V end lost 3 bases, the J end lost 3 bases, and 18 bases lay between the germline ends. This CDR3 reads CSVEILGELVYEQYF. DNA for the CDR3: TGCAGCGTTGAGATTTTGGGGGAGCTGGTCTACGAGCAGTACTTC.